A single sample gave rise to the 9 T cell receptor beta chains below, sequenced in a study of shared clonotypes between healthy human individuals. TCRdb keeps only in-frame clones here, not all; method: immunoSEQ multiplex PCR. The sample consists of approximately 1,500,000 clones, more than 95% of them appearing once. Specimen: naive CD4+ T cells sorted from blood. Documented subset: CD45RA+ positively selected. These receptors all stem from a man younger than 45 in good health.

V usage is TRBV29-1 and J usage is TRBJ2-1; D unclear. This CDR3 is 10 amino acids long. In germline, CDR1 is SQVTM, CDR2 ANQGSEA. The germline V and J ends were trimmed by 5 bases and 5 bases, with 4 bases remaining between them. Written as DNA, the CDR3 is TGCAGCGTTTCAAACAATGAGCAGTTCTTC. Its protein is CSVSNNEQFF.

This clone was observed a single time. The chain is built from TRBV28 and TRBJ2-7, with TRBD1 identical over 10 bases. CDR1 is MDHEN, CDR2 SYDVKM, per germline. Trimming removed 6 bases from V and 1 base from J; junction bases left unmatched: 6. The CDR3 is 15 amino acids. The CDR3 reads CASRPGQGVSYEQYF. Written as DNA, the CDR3 is TGTGCCAGCAGACCTGGACAGGGGGTTTCCTACGAGCAGTACTTC.

The chain employs TRBV14 and TRBJ2-1; 10 bases align to TRBD2. The V gene end was trimmed by 0 bases and the J gene end by 6 bases; junction bases not matched to a gene: 8. Germline assignment: CDR1 SGHDN and CDR2 FVKESK. The CDR3 totals 17 residues. In DNA form, the CDR3 reads TGTGCCAGCAGCCAAGATGGGCGACTAGCGGGTCGCAATGAGCAGTTCTTC. It encodes CASSQDGRLAGRNEQFF. The full variable domain, in which reference TRBV14 and TRBJ2-1 provide the parts outside the CDR3, is EAGVTQFPSHSVIEKGQTVTLRCDPISGHDNLYWYRRVMGKEIKFLLHFVKESKQDESGMPNNRFLAERTGGTYSTLKVQPAELEDSGVYFCASSQDGRLAGRNEQFFGPGTRLTVL.

This chain uses TRBV5-4 with TRBJ1-1, with D possibly being TRBD1 (5 bases). The CDR3 sequence is 14 residues long. Germline CDR1 is SGHNT and CDR2 is YYREEE (reference sequence). V was clipped by 0 bases and J by 5 bases, with 11 bases between them. CDR3 protein: CASSLGQRGTEAFF. Written as DNA, the CDR3 is TGTGCCAGCAGCTTGGGACAGAGAGGAACTGAAGCTTTCTTT. The whole variable domain, remainder taken from reference TRBV5-4 and TRBJ1-1, is ETGVTQSPTHLIKTRGQQVTLRCSSQSGHNTVSWYQQALGQGPQFIFQYYREEENGRGNFPPRFSGLQFPNYSSELNVNALELDDSALYLCASSLGQRGTEAFFGQGTRLTVV.

The chain employs TRBV10-3 and TRBJ1-4; no firm D call. The V end was cut by 5 bases, the J end by 8 bases, with 18 bases between. This CDR3 has 15 residues. The V gene's germline CDR1 is ENHRY and CDR2 SYGVKD. The CDR3 protein is CAISPIRGFDEKLFF. The CDR3, as DNA: TGTGCCATCAGTCCCATACGTGGGTTCGACGAAAAACTGTTTTTT.

The chain has TRBV5-4 and TRBJ1-4; 7 bases match TRBD1. This CDR3 contains 15 residues. V was clipped by 0 bases and J by 8 bases; unmatched bases: 7. Looked up from germline, CDR1 is SGHNT and CDR2 is YYREEE (reference sequence). This CDR3 is CASSLAGGVEEKLFF. The CDR3 DNA follows: TGTGCCAGCAGCTTGGCAGGGGGGGTAGAGGAAAAACTGTTTTTT.

The chain uses TRBV7-3 and TRBJ2-2, with D perhaps given as TRBD1 or TRBD2 (5 bases each). V dropped 5 bases and J dropped 0 bases, with 13 bases sitting between them. The CDR3 runs to 16 residues. CDR1 and CDR2 from the germline V gene are SGHTA and FQGTGA. CDR3 nucleotide sequence: TGTGCCAGCAGCCCCTGGGACGGCGCGAACACCGGGGAGCTGTTTTTT. Its protein product is CASSPWDGANTGELFF. The full variable domain, completed using reference TRBV7-3 and TRBJ2-2, is GAGVSQTPSNKVTEKGKYVELRCDPISGHTALYWYRQSLGQGPEFLIYFQGTGAADDSGLPNDRFFAVRPEGSVSTLKIQRTERGDSAVYLCASSPWDGANTGELFFGEGSRLTVL.

The V and J genes are TRBV6-5 and TRBJ1-5, with unresolved D. Trimming left V 0 bases short and J 9 bases short, with 9 bases between. This CDR3 comprises 13 residues. Germline assignment: CDR1 MNHEY and CDR2 SVGAGI. CDR3 nucleotides: TGTGCCAGCAGTTACTCGAAAGTGGGGCCCCAGCATTTT. Its translation: CASSYSKVGPQHF.

The chain joins TRBV18 to TRBJ1-4, with 7 bases fitting TRBD1. This CDR3 comprises 13 residues. Looked up from germline, CDR1 is KGHSH and CDR2 is LQKENI. Trimming cost V 3 bases and J 7 bases; bases outside gene matches: 2. CDR3 sequence: CASSPTGTEKLFF. As DNA, the CDR3 is TGTGCCAGCTCACCGACAGGGACTGAAAAACTGTTTTTT.